This T cell receptor beta chain was obtained from a study of CD8 T cells in Susac syndrome. Relapsing-remitting disease, either stable or active, was present in the multiple sclerosis controls, who were treatment-naive patients. Negative isolation was used for CD8+ and CD4+ T cells and FACS enrichment for TEMRA cells. CDR1 SGDLS and CDR2 YYNGEE come from the germline V gene. The CDR3 covers 16 residues. With 0 bases clipped from V and 5 bases from J, the junction kept 7 bases outside the gene matches. Roughly 0.5 to 1 ug RNA was reverse transcribed with random hexamers. The CDR3 of TCR beta was amplified by immunoSEQ multiplex PCR across 54 Vbeta and 13 Jbeta. In TCRdb, the immunoSEQ multiplex PCR reads were re-called with MiXCR into one record per CDR3 protein. Of approximately 280,000 distinct CDR3 sequences listed, about 85% are singletons. This clonotype appeared a single time.

The sequenced material came from CD8+ T cells from PBMCs. V usage is TRBV9 and J usage is TRBJ2-2; TRBD1 matches 7 bases. The sequence was collected from a human donor with multiple sclerosis. The CDR3 DNA follows: TGTGCCAGCAGCGTAGGCAGGGGGAGTAGGACCGGGGAGCTGTTTTTT. This encodes CASSVGRGSRTGELFF.